At least ten counts were recorded for the clone carrying this T cell receptor beta chain. The CDR3 consists of 14 residues. Germline trimming cut 1 base from V and 1 base from J; bases unmatched to any gene: 4. Germline V gene lookup returns CDR1 DFQATT and CDR2 SNEGSKA (reference sequence). The data were obtained in a study of early T cells in non-severe SARS-CoV-2 infection. TCRdb re-called the 5' RACE reads with MiXCR, one entry per CDR3 protein. The table includes approximately 69,000 distinct CDR3 sequences, around an eighth detected once. The sequence came from an adult who was a healthcare worker with PCR-confirmed SARS-CoV-2 infection or an uninfected control (not recorded which). The chain couples TRBV20-1 to TRBJ2-7; 7 bases line up with TRBD1. The sequences come from whole blood, collected at baseline. The chain's CDR3 is CSARARGRSYEQYF. CDR3 nucleotide sequence: TGCAGTGCTAGAGCCAGGGGGAGATCCTACGAGCAGTACTTC.